These 15 T cell receptor beta chains share one sample of origin, sequenced in a study of blood T cell repertoires in COVID-19. The data were produced by immunoSEQ multiplex PCR, yet TCRdb's version contains in-frame clones alone and is incomplete. This sample has a few hundred thousand clones; more than 85% occur once, and the top ten carry 2.5% to 3.5%. Sample: PBMCs or T cells enriched from blood (not recorded which). The receptors come from a woman in her thirties who had recovered from COVID-19.

The CDR3 spells CASSLAGYNTEAFF. DNA of the CDR3: TGTGCCAGCAGCTTAGCAGGATATAACACTGAAGCTTTCTTT. The chain has TRBV11-2 and TRBJ1-1, with unresolved D. This CDR3 comprises 14 residues. V lost 1 base and J 2 bases, leaving 8 bases between the germline ends. Germline V gene data show CDR1 as SGHAT and CDR2 as FQNNGV. Full variable domain (remainder filled in from reference TRBV11-2 and TRBJ1-1): EAGVAQSPRYKIIEKRQSVAFWCNPISGHATLYWYQQILGQGPKLLIQFQNNGVVDDSQLPKDRFSAERLKGVDSTLKIQPAKLEDSAVYLCASSLAGYNTEAFFGQGTRLTVV.

V usage is TRBV5-4 and J usage is TRBJ2-6; D is unclear. CDR3 length: 15 residues. V lost 1 base and J 4 bases, leaving 9 bases between the germline ends. Germline values: CDR1 SGHNT, CDR2 YYREEE (reference sequence). CDR3 sequence: CASSLSVSGANVLTF. In DNA, the CDR3 is TGTGCCAGCAGCTTGTCGGTATCAGGGGCCAACGTCCTGACTTTC.

The chain employs TRBV27 and TRBJ2-3; D is possibly TRBD2 (5 bases). This CDR3 is 16 amino acids long. Looked up from germline, CDR1 is MNHEY and CDR2 is SMNVEV (reference sequence). Trimming took 5 bases from V and 1 from J, leaving 16 bases between them. This chain's CDR3 is CASSLGSRSGTDTQYF. CDR3 nucleotide sequence: TGTGCCAGCAGTCTAGGGAGCAGGTCCGGCACAGATACGCAGTATTTT.

The chain joins TRBV11-2 to TRBJ2-7; D is ambiguous. Trimming shortened V by 4 bases and J by 6 bases, and 10 bases separated the two germline ends. The CDR3 length is 12 residues. In germline, CDR1 is SGHAT, CDR2 FQNNGV. The CDR3 spells CASSSPGGEQYF. DNA for the CDR3: TGTGCCAGCAGCTCACCGGGTGGCGAGCAGTACTTC.

The gene calls are TRBV5-5 and TRBJ1-1, with 7 bases that match TRBD1. Germline CDR1 and CDR2: SGHKS and YYEKEE (reference sequence). CDR3 length equals 16 residues. The junction had 13 bases not matched to a gene; V was cut back by 4 bases and J by 4 bases. CDR3 residues: CASSTGTALSSTEAFF. The CDR3 bases are TGTGCCAGCAGCACCGGGACAGCCCTAAGTAGCACTGAAGCTTTCTTT.

The chain is built from TRBV10-3 and TRBJ2-7; D is unresolved. The CDR3 contains 14 residues. V was cut by 3 bases and J by 2 bases, with 11 bases left in between. Germline CDR1 and CDR2: ENHRY and SYGVKD. The CDR3 sequence is CAISDFTLPYEQYF. CDR3 nucleotides: TGTGCCATCAGTGACTTTACTCTACCCTACGAGCAGTACTTC.

CDR3: CASSQQGFAEAFF. As DNA, the CDR3 is TGCGCCAGCAGCCAACAGGGTTTTGCTGAAGCTTTCTTT. J is TRBJ1-1 and V is TRBV5-1; the D gene is possibly TRBD1 (6 bases). Germline lookup yields CDR1 SGHRS and CDR2 YFSETQ. The CDR3 runs to 13 residues. V was trimmed by 4 bases and J by 6 bases, leaving 13 bases between them.

This chain joins TRBV3-1 (or the pseudogene TRBV3-2) and TRBJ2-7, with D tentatively TRBD2 (6 bases). V was cut by 2 bases and J by 2 bases, with 10 bases left in between. This CDR3 spans 14 amino acids. Germline lookup yields CDR1 LGHDT and CDR2 YNNKEL (reference sequence). The CDR3 nucleotides read TGTGCCAGCAGCCAAAGGACTACTACCTACGAGCAGTACTTC. It is translated as CASSQRTTTYEQYF.

This clone came up once. A junction end diverges from the germline sequence, so it may reflect a read error. The rearrangement uses TRBV5-1 and TRBJ1-4, with 7 bases identical to TRBD1. CDR1 and CDR2 (germline): SGHRS, YFSETQ. The CDR3 spans 12 residues. The CDR3 DNA is TGCGCCAGCAGCTTGGAGGGGGCGGCCATGATTTTT. Protein sequence: CASSLEGAAMIF. Using reference TRBV5-1 and TRBJ1-4 for the parts outside the CDR3, the full variable domain is KAGVTQTPRYLIKTRGQQVTLSCSPISGHRSVSWYQQTPGQGLQFLFEYFSETQRNKGNFPGRFSGRQFSNSRSEMNVSTLELGDSALYLCASSLEGAAMIFGSGTQLSVL.

V is TRBV19 and J is TRBJ1-2; tentative D call: TRBD1 (5 bases). CDR1 and CDR2 from the germline V gene are LNHDA and SQIVND (reference sequence). The CDR3 covers 14 residues. Trimming cost V 1 base and J 5 bases, with 11 bases left between them. The CDR3 reads CASSIGGHFYGYTF. The CDR3 bases are TGTGCCAGTAGTATAGGGGGCCATTTTTATGGCTACACCTTC.

This sequence joins TRBV13 and TRBJ2-2, with 8 bases fitting TRBD1. The CDR3 length is 17 residues. Germline values: CDR1 PRHDT, CDR2 FYEKMQ (reference sequence). The junction had 9 bases not matched to a gene; V was cut back by 5 bases and J by 1 base. This CDR3 reads CASSPSPGTGNTGELFF. Written as DNA, the CDR3 is TGTGCCAGCAGCCCCTCCCCCGGGACAGGGAACACCGGGGAGCTGTTTTTT.

The CDR3 protein is CASSSPRDRDTGELFF. CDR3 coding DNA: TGTGCCAGCAGTTCCCCCAGGGACAGGGACACCGGGGAGCTGTTTTTT. V is TRBV28 and J is TRBJ2-2, with TRBD1 matching over 9 bases. Germline V gene sequence: CDR1 MDHEN, CDR2 SYDVKM. This CDR3 has 16 amino acids. Unmatched junction bases numbered 6, after V lost 4 bases and J lost 3 bases.

Worth noting for this clone: In the same sample, other DNA sequences code for this CDR3. The chain recombines TRBV12-3 or TRBV12-4 with TRBJ1-5; the D is unclear. With 2 bases removed from V and 6 bases from J, the gap between germline ends came to 8 bases. CDR3 length: 13 residues. The CDR3 nucleotides read TGTGCCAGCAGTTTACGGGGAGGTCAGCCCCAGCATTTT. This translates into CASSLRGGQPQHF.

This chain connects TRBV6-5 to TRBJ1-5; a weak D match, TRBD1 (6 bases). The ends were cut back, 7 bases at V and 4 bases at J, with 11 bases in the middle. CDR3 length equals 13 residues. The germline V gene encodes CDR1 MNHEY and CDR2 SVGAGI. Written as DNA, the CDR3 is TGTGCCAGCATGGGGGGGCCAAATCAGCCCCAGCATTTT. Translation gives CASMGGPNQPQHF.

The chain joins TRBV5-6 to TRBJ2-2, with D possibly matching TRBD1 (5 bases). The CDR3 covers 16 residues. Trimming removed 0 bases from V and 0 bases from J, with 9 bases in between. Germline V CDR1 and CDR2: SGHDT, YYEEEE. The CDR3 DNA follows: TGTGCCAGCAGCTTGGAGCAGGGAACGAACACCGGGGAGCTGTTTTTT. It specifies CASSLEQGTNTGELFF.